Following are 21 T cell receptor beta chains from one sample sequenced in a study of T cell responses to AZD1222 COVID-19 vaccine. The table came from immunoSEQ multiplex PCR; TCRdb's copy has only in-frame clones and leaves some out. This table has more than 85,000 clones, 70% to 90% appearing once. Sample: peripheral blood, taken on day 0 of MenACWY control vaccination. These receptors all come from an adult in good health.

The rearrangement joins TRBV19 to TRBJ2-2; 12 nucleotides align to TRBD2. CDR1 and CDR2 from the germline V gene are LNHDA and SQIVND (reference sequence). J was trimmed by 7 bases and V by 5 bases; bases with no gene match: 8. The CDR3 covers 16 residues. The CDR3 here is CASSLAGGLAIGELFF. CDR3 coding DNA: TGTGCCAGTAGTCTAGCGGGGGGGCTCGCCATCGGGGAGCTGTTTTTT.

The chain uses TRBV19 and TRBJ2-5; the match to TRBD2 covers 7 bases. CDR1 is LNHDA and CDR2 is SQIVND in the germline V gene (reference sequence). The CDR3 has 12 residues. The junction had 3 bases not matched to a gene; V was cut back by 8 bases and J by 3 bases. CDR3 amino acids: CASGTTKETQYF. The CDR3 DNA follows: TGTGCCAGTGGGACTACTAAAGAGACCCAGTACTTC.

The J gene is TRBJ1-5, the V gene TRBV28; maybe TRBD1 (6 bases). The CDR3 is made up of 14 amino acids. Germline V gene lookup returns CDR1 MDHEN and CDR2 SYDVKM. Trimming took 9 bases from V and 4 from J, leaving 16 bases between them. Here the CDR3 reads CASTWGARNQPQHF. CDR3 nucleotides: TGTGCCAGTACGTGGGGGGCGCGTAATCAGCCCCAGCATTTT.

This chain uses TRBV19 with TRBJ2-7; 9 nucleotides align to TRBD1. J was trimmed by 2 bases and V by 5 bases; bases with no gene match: 7. CDR3 length equals 15 residues. Germline CDR1 is LNHDA and CDR2 is SQIVND (reference sequence). CDR3 region: CASSRGDRVTYEQYF. The CDR3, as DNA: TGTGCCAGTAGTCGGGGGGACAGGGTAACCTACGAGCAGTACTTC. Based on the CDR3 plus reference TRBV19 and TRBJ2-7, the full variable domain is DGGITQSPKYLFRKEGQNVTLSCEQNLNHDAMYWYRQDPGQGLRLIYYSQIVNDFQKGDIAEGYSVSREKKESFPLTVTSAQKNPTAFYLCASSRGDRVTYEQYFGPGTRLTVT.

The J gene is TRBJ1-5, the V gene TRBV12-3 or TRBV12-4; TRBD1 is a possible D gene (5 bases). Trimming took 3 bases from V and 7 from J, leaving 10 bases between them. The CDR3 is made up of 13 amino acids. CDR3 region: CASSFAGLQPQHF. DNA of the CDR3: TGTGCCAGCAGTTTCGCAGGGTTACAGCCCCAGCATTTT.

This clone has only one observation. The chain carries TRBV24-1 and TRBJ1-2, with TRBD1 matching 12 bases. This CDR3 is built from 15 residues. The J segment lost 7 bases and the V segment lost 4 bases, leaving 6 bases of the junction unmatched. The germline V gene encodes CDR1 KGHDR and CDR2 SFDVKD. The CDR3 DNA sequence: TGTGCCACCAGTGACCAGGGACAGGGGGCGTCTGGCTACACCTTC. Amino acids: CATSDQGQGASGYTF.

This clone appeared a few times. V gene TRBV7-9 combines with J gene TRBJ1-1; D is unresolved. Between the trimmed V and J ends, which lost 2 bases and 3 bases, there was a span of 19 bases. The CDR3 is 17 amino acids. From germline, CDR1 is SEHNR and CDR2 FQNEAQ (reference sequence). The CDR3 reads CASSLIWTLRGDTEAFF. The CDR3 DNA reads TGTGCCAGCAGCTTAATTTGGACTCTCCGCGGGGACACTGAAGCTTTCTTT.

This chain links TRBV28 with TRBJ1-5, with D perhaps TRBD1 (6 bases). Per germline, CDR1 MDHEN and CDR2 SYDVKM. This CDR3 region has 15 residues. V was shortened by 10 bases and J by 4 bases, with 20 bases between the two germline ends. The CDR3 loop is CATITQGLGNQPQHF. CDR3 nucleotide sequence: TGTGCCACCATCACTCAGGGGCTGGGAAATCAGCCCCAGCATTTT.

The chain has TRBV28 and TRBJ2-7, with TRBD2 identical over 10 bases. V shed 7 bases and J 4 bases; nucleotides not matched to a gene: 10. The CDR3 is made up of 15 amino acids. Germline loops: CDR1 MDHEN, CDR2 SYDVKM. The CDR3 DNA reads as TGTGCCAGCAACCGCCGGACTAGCGGACATTACGAGCAGTACTTC. Translating it yields CASNRRTSGHYEQYF.

This chain links TRBV19 with TRBJ2-7; D might be TRBD2 (5 bases). CDR1 is LNHDA, CDR2 SQIVND, per germline (reference sequence). With 1 base removed from V and 5 bases from J, the gap between germline ends came to 9 bases. CDR3 length equals 13 residues. CDR3 coding DNA: TGTGCCAGTAGTATAGTATCCGGGGACGAGCAGTACTTC. This codes for CASSIVSGDEQYF.

CDR3 DNA: TGCGCCAGCAGCCAAGACTCCCTCTCCTACGAGCAGTACTTC. Translated: CASSQDSLSYEQYF. The V gene is TRBV4-3, the J gene TRBJ2-7; D remains unclear. Trimming stripped 0 bases from V and 0 bases from J, with 6 bases between. The V gene's germline CDR1 is LGHNA and CDR2 YSLEER. This CDR3 region has 14 residues.

This chain links TRBV28 with TRBJ1-6; the D gene is possibly TRBD1 (6 bases). V was pared by 6 bases and J by 2 bases, with 23 bases between. The V gene's germline CDR1 is MDHEN and CDR2 SYDVKM. The CDR3 is made up of 19 amino acids. The CDR3 coding sequence is TGTGCCAGCAGGAACAGGGAAGCAAAGGAAGGTGCCTATAATTCACCCCTCCACTTT. Protein sequence: CASRNREAKEGAYNSPLHF.

The J gene is TRBJ1-1, the V gene TRBV29-1, with D possibly matching TRBD1 (5 bases). The germline CDR1 and CDR2 sequences are SQVTM and ANQGSEA. CDR3 size: 12 residues. Trimming took 3 bases from V and 4 from J, leaving 9 bases between them. The CDR3 DNA is TGCAGCGTTGACGGGGGGTTCACTGAAGCTTTCTTT. Its protein is CSVDGGFTEAFF.

CDR3 in amino acids: CASSLWPNSNYNEQFF. The CDR3 bases are TGTGCCAGCAGCTTGTGGCCGAACAGCAACTACAATGAGCAGTTCTTC. The rearrangement uses TRBV5-5 and TRBJ2-1, with no clear D. This CDR3 has 16 residues. The germline V and J ends were trimmed by 1 base and 3 bases, with 14 bases remaining between them. From germline, CDR1 is SGHKS and CDR2 YYEKEE (reference sequence).

The chain employs TRBV9 and TRBJ2-2, with D maybe TRBD1 (6 bases). Germline V gives CDR1 SGDLS, CDR2 YYNGEE. V lost 3 bases to trimming and J lost 4 bases, with 16 bases between them. The CDR3 loop spans 16 amino acids. CDR3 sequence: CASSAGPQGTTGELFF. For the CDR3, the DNA is TGTGCCAGCAGCGCCGGACCCCAGGGGACCACCGGGGAGCTGTTTTTT.

The chain combines TRBV28 with TRBJ2-5; D possibly corresponds to TRBD2 (5 bases). CDR1 and CDR2 from the germline V gene are MDHEN and SYDVKM. Trimming removed 3 bases from V and 2 bases from J, with 10 bases in between. The CDR3 sequence is 14 residues long. The CDR3 spells CASSFPGRQETQYF. The DNA for the CDR3 is TGTGCCAGCAGTTTTCCGGGGAGACAAGAGACCCAGTACTTC.

This clone has a single count. The chain combines TRBV30 with TRBJ1-1; D may be TRBD1 (5 bases). Germline CDR1 is GTSNPN and CDR2 is SVGIG (reference sequence). Trimming took off 6 bases at V and 4 bases at J, with 21 bases between the two ends. The CDR3 loop spans 15 amino acids. DNA of the CDR3: TGTGCCTGTAGGGGCAGGGCTCTTTATGGCACTGAAGCTTTCTTT. Its protein product is CACRGRALYGTEAFF.

The chain recombines TRBV18 with TRBJ1-5; TRBD1 might be the D (6 bases). Germline loops: CDR1 KGHSH, CDR2 LQKENI. The length of the CDR3 is 16 residues. V was shortened by 5 bases and J by 2 bases, with 16 bases between the two germline ends. Written as DNA, the CDR3 is TGTGCCAGCTCAACCACGACAGGTTCTCGCAATCAGCCCCAGCATTTT. Protein product: CASSTTTGSRNQPQHF.

The V and J genes are TRBV13 and TRBJ2-1, with D tentatively TRBD2 (5 bases). This CDR3 is 12 amino acids long. The V gene's germline CDR1 is PRHDT and CDR2 FYEKMQ (reference sequence). The V gene lost 8 bases and the J gene lost 4 bases, with 9 bases spanning the gap. The CDR3, as DNA: TGTGCCAGCGAGGGCGGATACAATGAGCAGTTCTTC. This translates into CASEGGYNEQFF.

The chain joins TRBV4-2 to TRBJ2-7; 9 bases are shared with TRBD2. V gave up 1 base and J gave up 3 bases; unmatched junction bases: 4. This CDR3 spans 15 amino acids. Germline values: CDR1 LGHNA, CDR2 YNFKEQ. Written as DNA, the CDR3 is TGTGCCAGCAGCCAAGGACTAGCGGATTACTACGAGCAGTACTTC. Its translation: CASSQGLADYYEQYF.

The CDR3 sequence: CASSPGTGNEKLFF. The CDR3 DNA is TGTGCCAGCAGCCCGGGGACAGGGAACGAAAAACTGTTTTTT. The gene calls are TRBV7-2 and TRBJ1-4; 9 positions match TRBD1. This CDR3 contains 14 residues. Trimming removed 5 bases from V and 8 bases from J; junction bases left unmatched: 6. Germline-derived CDR1 and CDR2 are SGHTA and FQGNSA.